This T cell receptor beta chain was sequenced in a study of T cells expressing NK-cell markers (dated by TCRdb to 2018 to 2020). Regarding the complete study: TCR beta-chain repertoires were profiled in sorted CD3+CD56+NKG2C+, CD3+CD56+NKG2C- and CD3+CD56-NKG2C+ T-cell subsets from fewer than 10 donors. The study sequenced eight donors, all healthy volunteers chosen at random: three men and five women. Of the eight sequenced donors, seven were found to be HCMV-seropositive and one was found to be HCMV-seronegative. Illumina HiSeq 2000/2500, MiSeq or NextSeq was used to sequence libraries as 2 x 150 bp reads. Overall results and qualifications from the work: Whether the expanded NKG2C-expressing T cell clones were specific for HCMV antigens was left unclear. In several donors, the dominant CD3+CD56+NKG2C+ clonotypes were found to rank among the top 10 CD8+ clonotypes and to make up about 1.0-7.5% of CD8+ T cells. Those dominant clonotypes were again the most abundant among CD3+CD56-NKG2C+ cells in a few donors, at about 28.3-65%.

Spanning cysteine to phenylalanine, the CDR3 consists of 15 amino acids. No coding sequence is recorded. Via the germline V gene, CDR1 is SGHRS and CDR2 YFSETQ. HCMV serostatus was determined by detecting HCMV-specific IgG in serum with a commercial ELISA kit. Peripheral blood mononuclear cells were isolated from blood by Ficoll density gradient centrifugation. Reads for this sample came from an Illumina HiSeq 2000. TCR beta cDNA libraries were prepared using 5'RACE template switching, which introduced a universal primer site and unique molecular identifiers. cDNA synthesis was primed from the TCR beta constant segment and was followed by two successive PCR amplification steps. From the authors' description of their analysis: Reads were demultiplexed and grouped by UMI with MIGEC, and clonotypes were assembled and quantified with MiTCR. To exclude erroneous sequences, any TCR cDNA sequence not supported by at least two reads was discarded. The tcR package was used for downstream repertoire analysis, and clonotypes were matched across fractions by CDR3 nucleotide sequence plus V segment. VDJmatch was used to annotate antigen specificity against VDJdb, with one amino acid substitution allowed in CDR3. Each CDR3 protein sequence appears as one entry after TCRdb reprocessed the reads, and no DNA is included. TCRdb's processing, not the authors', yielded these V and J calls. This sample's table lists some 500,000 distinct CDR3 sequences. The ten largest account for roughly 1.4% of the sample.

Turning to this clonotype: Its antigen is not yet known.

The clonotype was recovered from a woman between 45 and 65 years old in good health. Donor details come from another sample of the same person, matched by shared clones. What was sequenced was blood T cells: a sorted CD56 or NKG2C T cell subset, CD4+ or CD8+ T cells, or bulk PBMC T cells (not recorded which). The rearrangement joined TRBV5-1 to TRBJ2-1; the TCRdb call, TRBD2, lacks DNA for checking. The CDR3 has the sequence CASSLFSQVGNEQFF.